This TCR beta chain originates from a study of blood T cell repertoires in COVID-19. Study at large: The United States, Italy and Spain provided the acute and convalescent COVID-19 samples. T cells, B-cell-depleted T cells, or PBMCs supplied cDNA or gDNA.

This clone was counted only a few times. Per the original methods: Estimation of nucleated cell counts was performed using reference gene primer amplification. Some clones are missing from TCRdb's copy, which holds only in-frame ones; the method was immunoSEQ multiplex PCR. Clonal size and the V and J genes are those of that table, whereas D and trimming came from the DNA. The sample carries about 75,000 clones, about 74% recorded once. CDR1 and CDR2 (germline): MDHEN, SYDVKM. With 2 bases removed from V and 0 bases from J, the gap between germline ends came to 16 bases. The CDR3 loop spans 17 amino acids.

Sequenced sample: peripheral blood. The V gene is TRBV28, the J gene TRBJ1-1; TRBD1 might be the D (6 bases). This clonotype was obtained from a human donor with acute or convalescent COVID-19. The donor label of this sample is uncertain. The CDR3 reads CASSLPGGDTLNTEAFF. CDR3 DNA: TGTGCCAGCAGTTTACCCGGGGGGGACACTTTGAACACTGAAGCTTTCTTT. The full variable domain, its missing parts supplied by reference TRBV28 and TRBJ1-1, is DVKVTQSSRYLVKRTGEKVFLECVQDMDHENMFWYRQDPGLGLRLIYFSYDVKMKEKGDIPEGYSVSREKKERFSLILESASTNQTSMYLCASSLPGGDTLNTEAFFGQGTRLTVV.